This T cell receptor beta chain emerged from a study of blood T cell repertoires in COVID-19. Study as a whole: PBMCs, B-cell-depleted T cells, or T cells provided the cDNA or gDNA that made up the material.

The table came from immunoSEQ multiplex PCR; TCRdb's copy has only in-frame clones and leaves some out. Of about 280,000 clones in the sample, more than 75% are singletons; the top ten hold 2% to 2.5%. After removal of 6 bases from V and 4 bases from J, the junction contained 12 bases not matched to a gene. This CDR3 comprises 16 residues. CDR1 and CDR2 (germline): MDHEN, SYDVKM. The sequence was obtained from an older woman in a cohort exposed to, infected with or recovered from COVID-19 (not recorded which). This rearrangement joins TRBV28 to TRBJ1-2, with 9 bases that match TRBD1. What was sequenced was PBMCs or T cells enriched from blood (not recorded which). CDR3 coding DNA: TGTGCCAGCAGCCCTGCCGGGACAGGGTGGGGCTATGGCTACACCTTC. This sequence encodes CASSPAGTGWGYGYTF.